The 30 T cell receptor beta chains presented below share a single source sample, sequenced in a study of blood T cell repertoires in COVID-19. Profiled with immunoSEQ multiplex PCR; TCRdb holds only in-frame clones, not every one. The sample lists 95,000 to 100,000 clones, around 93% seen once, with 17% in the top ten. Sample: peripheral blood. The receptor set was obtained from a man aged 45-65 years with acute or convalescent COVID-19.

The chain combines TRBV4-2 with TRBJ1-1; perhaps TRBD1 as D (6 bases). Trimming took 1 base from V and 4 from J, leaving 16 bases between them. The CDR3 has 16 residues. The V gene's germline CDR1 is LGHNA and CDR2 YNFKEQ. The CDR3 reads CASSQVGRGASTEAFF. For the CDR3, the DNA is TGTGCCAGCAGCCAAGTTGGTCGGGGGGCGTCCACTGAAGCTTTCTTT.

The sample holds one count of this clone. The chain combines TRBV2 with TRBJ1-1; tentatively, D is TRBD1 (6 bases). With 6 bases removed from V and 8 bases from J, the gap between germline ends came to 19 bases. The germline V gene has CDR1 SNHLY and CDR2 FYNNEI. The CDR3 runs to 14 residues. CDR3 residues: CASRKKRDTGEAFF. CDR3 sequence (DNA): TGTGCCAGCAGAAAAAAACGGGACACCGGAGAAGCTTTCTTT.

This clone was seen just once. CDR3 DNA sequence: TGCGCCAGCGGCCTACAGGGGCCCGGGGGCTACACCTTC. It translates to CASGLQGPGGYTF. V gene TRBV5-1 combines with J gene TRBJ1-2; TRBD1 matches 7 bases. CDR3 length equals 13 residues. The junction had 11 bases not matched to a gene; V was cut back by 7 bases and J by 8 bases. CDR1 is SGHRS and CDR2 is YFSETQ in the germline V gene.

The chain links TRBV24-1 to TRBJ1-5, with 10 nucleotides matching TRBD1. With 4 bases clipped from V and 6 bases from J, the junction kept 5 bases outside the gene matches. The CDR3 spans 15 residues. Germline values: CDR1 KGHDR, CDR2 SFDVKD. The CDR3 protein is CATSDTTGGSQPQHF. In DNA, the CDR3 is TGTGCCACCAGTGACACGACAGGGGGCAGTCAGCCCCAGCATTTT.

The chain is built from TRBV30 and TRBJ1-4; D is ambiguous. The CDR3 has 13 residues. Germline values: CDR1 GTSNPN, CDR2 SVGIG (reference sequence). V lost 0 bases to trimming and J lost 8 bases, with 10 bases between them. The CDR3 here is CAWSVFREEKLFF. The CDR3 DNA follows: TGTGCCTGGAGTGTATTTCGGGAAGAAAAACTGTTTTTT.

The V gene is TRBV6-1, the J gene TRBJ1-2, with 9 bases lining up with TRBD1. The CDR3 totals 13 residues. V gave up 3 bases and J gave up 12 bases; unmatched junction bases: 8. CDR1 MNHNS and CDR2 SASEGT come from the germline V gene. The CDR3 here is CASSEIRTGANTF. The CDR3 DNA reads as TGTGCCAGCAGTGAGATAAGGACAGGGGCAAACACCTTC.

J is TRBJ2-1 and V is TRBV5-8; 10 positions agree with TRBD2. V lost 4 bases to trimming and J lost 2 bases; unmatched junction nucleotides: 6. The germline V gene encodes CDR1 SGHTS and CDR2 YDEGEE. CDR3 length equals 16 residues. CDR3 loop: CASSVELAGPYNEQFF. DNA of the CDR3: TGTGCCAGCAGCGTAGAACTAGCGGGGCCCTACAATGAGCAGTTCTTC.

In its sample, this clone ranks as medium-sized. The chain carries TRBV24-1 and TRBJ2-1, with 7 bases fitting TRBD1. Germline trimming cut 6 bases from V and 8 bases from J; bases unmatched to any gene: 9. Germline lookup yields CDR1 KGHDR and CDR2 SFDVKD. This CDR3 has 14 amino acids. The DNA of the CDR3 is TGTGCCACCAGTCCCTCCGCAGGGGGTGATGAGCAGTTCTTC. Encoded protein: CATSPSAGGDEQFF.

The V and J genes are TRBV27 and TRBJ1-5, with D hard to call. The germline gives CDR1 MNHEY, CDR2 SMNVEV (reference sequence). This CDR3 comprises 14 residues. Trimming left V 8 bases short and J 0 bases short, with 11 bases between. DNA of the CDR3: TGTGCCAGCGGGCCATTCTATAGCAATCAGCCCCAGCATTTT. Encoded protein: CASGPFYSNQPQHF.

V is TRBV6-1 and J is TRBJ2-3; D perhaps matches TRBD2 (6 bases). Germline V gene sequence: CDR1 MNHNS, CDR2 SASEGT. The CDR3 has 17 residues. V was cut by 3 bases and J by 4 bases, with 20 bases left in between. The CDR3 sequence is CASSEGGGTPFPDTQYF. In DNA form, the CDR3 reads TGTGCCAGCAGTGAGGGTGGAGGGACCCCTTTCCCAGATACGCAGTATTTT.

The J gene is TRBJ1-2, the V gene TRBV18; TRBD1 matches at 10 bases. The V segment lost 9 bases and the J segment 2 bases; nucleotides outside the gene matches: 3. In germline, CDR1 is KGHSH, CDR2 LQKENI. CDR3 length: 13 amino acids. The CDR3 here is CASPGQGNYGYTF. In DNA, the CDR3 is TGTGCCAGTCCGGGACAGGGGAACTATGGCTACACCTTC. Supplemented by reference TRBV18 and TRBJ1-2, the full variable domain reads NAGVMQNPRHLVRRRGQEARLRCSPMKGHSHVYWYRQLPEEGLKFMVYLQKENIIDESGMPKERFSAEFPKEGPSILRIQQVVRGDSAAYFCASPGQGNYGYTFGSGTRLTVV.

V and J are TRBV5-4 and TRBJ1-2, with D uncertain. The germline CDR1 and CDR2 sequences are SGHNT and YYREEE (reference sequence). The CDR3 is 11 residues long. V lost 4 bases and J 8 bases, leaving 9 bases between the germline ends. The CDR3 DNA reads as TGTGCCAGCAGCCGGACGGGGGGCTACACCTTC. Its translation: CASSRTGGYTF.

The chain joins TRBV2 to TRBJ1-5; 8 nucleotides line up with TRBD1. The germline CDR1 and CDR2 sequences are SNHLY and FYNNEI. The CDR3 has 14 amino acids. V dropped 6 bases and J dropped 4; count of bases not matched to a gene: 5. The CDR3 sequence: CASRLQGVNQPQHF. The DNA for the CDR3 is TGTGCCAGCAGGTTACAGGGGGTAAATCAGCCCCAGCATTTT.

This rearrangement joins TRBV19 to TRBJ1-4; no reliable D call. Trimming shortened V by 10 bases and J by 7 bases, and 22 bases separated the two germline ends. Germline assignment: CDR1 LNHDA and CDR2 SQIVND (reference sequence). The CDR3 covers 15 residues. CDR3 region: CATQGDSRLFEKLFF. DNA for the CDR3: TGTGCCACCCAAGGAGATTCCCGGTTATTTGAAAAACTGTTTTTT.

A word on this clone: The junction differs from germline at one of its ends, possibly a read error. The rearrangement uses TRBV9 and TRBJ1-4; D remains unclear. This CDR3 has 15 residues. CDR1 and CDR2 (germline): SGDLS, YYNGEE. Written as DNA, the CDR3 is TGTGCCAGCAGCTCATACGATTCAACTAATGAAAGACTGTTTTTT. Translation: CASSSYDSTNERLFF.

The DNA of the CDR3 is TGCGCCAGCAGCCAAGATTACAGGGCGACAGATACGCAGTATTTT. Translated: CASSQDYRATDTQYF. The J gene is TRBJ2-3, the V gene TRBV4-1; maybe TRBD1 (6 bases). V gave up 0 bases and J gave up 3 bases, with 10 bases separating them. In germline, CDR1 is MGHRA, CDR2 YSYEKL. The CDR3 consists of 15 residues.

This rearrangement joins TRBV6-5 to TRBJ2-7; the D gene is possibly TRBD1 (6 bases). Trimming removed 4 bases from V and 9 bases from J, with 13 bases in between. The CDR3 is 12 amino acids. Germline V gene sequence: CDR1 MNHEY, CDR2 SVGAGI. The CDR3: CASSSSGDGQYF. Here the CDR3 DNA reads TGTGCCAGCAGTTCGTCAGGGGATGGGCAGTACTTC.

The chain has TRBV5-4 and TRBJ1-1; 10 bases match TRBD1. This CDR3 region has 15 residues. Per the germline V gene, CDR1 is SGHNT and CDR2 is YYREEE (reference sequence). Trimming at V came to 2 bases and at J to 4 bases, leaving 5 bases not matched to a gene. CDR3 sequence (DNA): TGTGCCAGCAGCTTTAACCGGGACAGGGGCACTGAAGCTTTCTTT. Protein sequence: CASSFNRDRGTEAFF.

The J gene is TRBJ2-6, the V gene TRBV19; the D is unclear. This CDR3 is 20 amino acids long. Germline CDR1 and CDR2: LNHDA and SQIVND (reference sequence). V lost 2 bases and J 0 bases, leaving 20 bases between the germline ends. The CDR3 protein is CASSIPSENRGISGANVLTF. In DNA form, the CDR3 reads TGTGCCAGTAGTATACCTTCGGAGAACCGCGGAATCTCTGGGGCCAACGTCCTGACTTTC.

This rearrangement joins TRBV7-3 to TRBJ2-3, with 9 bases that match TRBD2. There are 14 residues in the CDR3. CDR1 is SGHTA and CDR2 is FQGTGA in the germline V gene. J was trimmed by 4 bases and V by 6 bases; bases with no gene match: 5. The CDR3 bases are TGTGCCAGCAGTAGGGCGGGGGGGCCAGATACGCAGTATTTT. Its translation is CASSRAGGPDTQYF.

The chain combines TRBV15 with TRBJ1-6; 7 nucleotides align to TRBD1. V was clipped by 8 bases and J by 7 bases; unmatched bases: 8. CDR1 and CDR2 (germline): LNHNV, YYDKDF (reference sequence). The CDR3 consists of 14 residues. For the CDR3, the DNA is TGTGCCACCCGAGGCGGGACAGCCAATTCACCCCTCCACTTT. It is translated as CATRGGTANSPLHF. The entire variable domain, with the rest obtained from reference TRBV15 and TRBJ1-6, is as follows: DAMVIQNPRYQVTQFGKPVTLSCSQTLNHNVMYWYQQKSSQAPKLLFHYYDKDFNNEADTPDNFQSRRPNTSFCFLDIRSPGLGDTAMYLCATRGGTANSPLHFGNGTRLTVT.

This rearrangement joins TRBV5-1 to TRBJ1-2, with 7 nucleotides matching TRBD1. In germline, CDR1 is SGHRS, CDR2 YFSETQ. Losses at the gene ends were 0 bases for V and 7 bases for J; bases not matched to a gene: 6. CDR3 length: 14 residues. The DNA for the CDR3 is TGCGCCAGCAGCTTGGGAGGGGGCCCGAGTGGCTACACCTTC. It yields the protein CASSLGGGPSGYTF.

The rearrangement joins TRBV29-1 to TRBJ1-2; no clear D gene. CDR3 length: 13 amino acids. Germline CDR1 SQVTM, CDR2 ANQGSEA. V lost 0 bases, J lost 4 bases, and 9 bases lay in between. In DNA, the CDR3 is TGCAGCGTTGAAGAGTACAACCTCTATGGCTACACCTTC. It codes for CSVEEYNLYGYTF.

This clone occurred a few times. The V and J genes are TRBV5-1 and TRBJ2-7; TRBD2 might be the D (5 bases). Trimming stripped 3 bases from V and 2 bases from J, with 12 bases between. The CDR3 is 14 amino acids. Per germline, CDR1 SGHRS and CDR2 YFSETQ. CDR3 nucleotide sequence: TGCGCCAGCAGCTCAATCGGAGGAACCTACGAGCAGTACTTC. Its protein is CASSSIGGTYEQYF. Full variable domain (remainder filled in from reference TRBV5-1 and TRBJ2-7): KAGVTQTPRYLIKTRGQQVTLSCSPISGHRSVSWYQQTPGQGLQFLFEYFSETQRNKGNFPGRFSGRQFSNSRSEMNVSTLELGDSALYLCASSSIGGTYEQYFGPGTRLTVT.

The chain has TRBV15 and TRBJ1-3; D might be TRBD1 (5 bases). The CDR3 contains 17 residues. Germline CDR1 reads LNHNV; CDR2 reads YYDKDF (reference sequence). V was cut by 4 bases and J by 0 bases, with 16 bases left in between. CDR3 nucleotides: TGTGCCACCAGCACTCCCCGCAGGGCTGTCTCTGGAAACACCATATATTTT. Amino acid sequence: CATSTPRRAVSGNTIYF.

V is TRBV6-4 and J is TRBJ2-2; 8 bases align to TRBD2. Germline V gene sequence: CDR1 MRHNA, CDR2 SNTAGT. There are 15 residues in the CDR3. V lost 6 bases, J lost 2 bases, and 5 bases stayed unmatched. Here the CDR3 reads CASSREGLNTGELFF. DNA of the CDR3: TGTGCCAGCAGCCGGGAGGGGTTAAACACCGGGGAGCTGTTTTTT.

CDR3 coding DNA: TGTGCCAGCAGTGGGGCTAGCGGGGCGGGAACCCAGTACTTC. The encoded protein is CASSGASGAGTQYF. The rearrangement uses TRBV27 and TRBJ2-5, with 9 bases lining up with TRBD2. The germline V gene has CDR1 MNHEY and CDR2 SMNVEV (reference sequence). The V gene end was trimmed by 5 bases and the J gene end by 8 bases; junction bases not matched to a gene: 9. The CDR3 runs to 14 residues.

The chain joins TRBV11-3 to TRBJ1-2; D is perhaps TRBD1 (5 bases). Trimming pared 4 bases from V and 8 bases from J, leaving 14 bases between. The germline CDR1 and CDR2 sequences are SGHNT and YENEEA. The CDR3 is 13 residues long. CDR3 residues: CASSSRGGFGYTF. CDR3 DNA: TGTGCCAGCAGCTCCCGTGGGGGGTTCGGCTACACCTTC.

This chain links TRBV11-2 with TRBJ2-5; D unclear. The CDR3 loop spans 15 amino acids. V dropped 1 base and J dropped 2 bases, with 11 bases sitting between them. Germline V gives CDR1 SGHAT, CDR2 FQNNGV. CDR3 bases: TGTGCCAGCAGCTTAGTTGCAGGCCTTCAAGAGACCCAGTACTTC. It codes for CASSLVAGLQETQYF.

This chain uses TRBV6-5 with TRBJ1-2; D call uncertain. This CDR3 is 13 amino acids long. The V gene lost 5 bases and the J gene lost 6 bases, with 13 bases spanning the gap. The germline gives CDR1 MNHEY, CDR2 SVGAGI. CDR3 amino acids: CASSSTLQDGYTF. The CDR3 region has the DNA TGTGCCAGCAGTAGCACCCTCCAGGATGGCTACACCTTC.